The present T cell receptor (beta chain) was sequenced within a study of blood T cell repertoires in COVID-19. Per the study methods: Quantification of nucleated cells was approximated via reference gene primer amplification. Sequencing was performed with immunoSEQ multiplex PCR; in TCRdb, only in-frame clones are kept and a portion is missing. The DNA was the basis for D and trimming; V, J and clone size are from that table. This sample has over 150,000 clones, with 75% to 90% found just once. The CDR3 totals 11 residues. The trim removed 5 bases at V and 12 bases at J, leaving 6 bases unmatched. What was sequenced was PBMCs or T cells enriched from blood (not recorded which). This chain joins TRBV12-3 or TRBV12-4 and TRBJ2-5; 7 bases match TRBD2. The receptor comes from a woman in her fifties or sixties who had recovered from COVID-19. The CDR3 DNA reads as TGTGCCAGCAGTCGGACTAGTCGAAAGTACTTC. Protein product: CASSRTSRKYF.